The 8 T cell receptor beta chains presented below share a single source sample, sequenced in a study of breast tumors, draining lymph nodes, adjacent tissues. TCRdb reprocessed the multiplex PCR reads with MiXCR, giving one entry per CDR3 protein. The data hold 85,000 to 120,000 distinct CDR3 sequences, with roughly 29% observed a single time. The lymph nodes were axillary draining lymph nodes from breast cancer patients. Sequenced input: axillary lymph node tissue. The origin of the receptors is a female donor with breast cancer. Some clones in this sample may be carry-over from other donors' samples.

Many counts were recorded for this clonotype. V usage is TRBV10-3 and J usage is TRBJ2-7, with 7 bases lining up with TRBD1. In germline, CDR1 is ENHRY, CDR2 SYGVKD. J gave up 2 bases and V 6 bases, and 4 bases lay outside the gene matches. This CDR3 contains 13 residues. The CDR3 here is CAIRPGQTYEQYF. CDR3 in DNA: TGTGCCATCAGACCGGGACAGACCTACGAGCAGTACTTC.

This clonotype was recorded at least ten times. The V gene is TRBV6-6, the J gene TRBJ2-7; D gene unclear. The CDR3 loop spans 12 amino acids. Looked up from germline, CDR1 is MNHNY and CDR2 is SVGAGI (reference sequence). The germline V and J ends were trimmed by 0 bases and 4 bases, with 4 bases remaining between them. The CDR3 sequence is CASSYSSYEQYF. For the CDR3, the DNA is TGTGCCAGCAGTTACTCGAGTTACGAGCAGTACTTC.

The sample holds many counts of this clonotype. The chain recombines TRBV20-1 with TRBJ1-5; TRBD1 agrees at 8 bases. V was clipped by 3 bases and J by 1 base; unmatched bases: 8. The CDR3 length is 16 residues. Germline CDR1 is DFQATT and CDR2 is SNEGSKA (reference sequence). The CDR3 is CSARGNRGSSNQPQHF. The DNA of the CDR3 is TGCAGTGCTAGGGGGAACAGGGGGTCGAGCAATCAGCCCCAGCATTTT.

The CDR3 region is CSVGTGASYEQYF. As DNA, the CDR3 is TGCAGTGTCGGGACAGGGGCCTCCTACGAGCAGTACTTC. This chain uses TRBV20-1 with TRBJ2-7, with 10 bases that match TRBD1. CDR1 is DFQATT, CDR2 SNEGSKA, per germline (reference sequence). This CDR3 has 13 residues. V dropped 7 bases and J dropped 0; count of bases not matched to a gene: 3.

This clonotype was seen repeatedly, ten times or more. Compared with germline, one end of the junction differs, possibly owing to a read error. This chain connects TRBV6-5 to TRBJ2-2; D could derive from TRBD1 or TRBD2 (5 bases each). CDR3 length equals 16 residues. Germline-derived CDR1 and CDR2 are MNHEY and SVGAGI. CDR3 DNA: TGTGCCAGCAGTCACTCGGGGCTCGGATCAATGGGGGAGCTGTTTTTT. The encoded protein is CASSHSGLGSMGELFF.

Ten or more counts support this clonotype. The chain links TRBV7-9 to TRBJ2-3; TRBD2 matches at 8 bases. Looked up from germline, CDR1 is SEHNR and CDR2 is FQNEAQ (reference sequence). The CDR3 contains 16 residues. V lost 6 bases and J lost 4; bases outside the gene matches: 12. CDR3 coding DNA: TGTGCCAGCAGTCAGAGGAGGCGGGGGGCATCAGATACGCAGTATTTT. This translates into CASSQRRRGASDTQYF.

This clonotype occurred many times. The gene calls are TRBV7-9 and TRBJ2-1; TRBD1 agrees at 7 bases. The CDR3 totals 15 residues. CDR1 and CDR2 from the germline V gene are SEHNR and FQNEAQ (reference sequence). V lost 0 bases to trimming and J lost 6 bases; unmatched junction nucleotides: 5. The CDR3 DNA follows: TGTGCCAGCAGCTTAGCAGGGTCAGGGGGCAATGAGCAGTTCTTC. Translated, it gives CASSLAGSGGNEQFF.

This clonotype came up many times. Just one base apart from a much larger clone, this may be a read error. No conserved phenylalanine or tryptophan is present at the end of the CDR3, so a read error is the likely explanation. The rearrangement joins TRBV14 to TRBJ1-2, with unresolved D. This CDR3 has 13 residues. V shed 0 bases and J shed 8 bases, with 10 bases lying between them. Germline V gene sequence: CDR1 SGHDN, CDR2 FVKESK. Written as DNA, the CDR3 is TGTGCCAGCAGCCAAGAGGGCAATTACGGCTACACCTCC. Its translation is CASSQEGNYGYTS.